This T cell receptor beta chain was documented in a study of T cells expressing NK-cell markers. Regarding the study as a whole: The share of CD8+ T cells held by dominant NKG2C+ clonotypes was about 1.0-7.5% in several donors.

TCRdb re-analyzed the 5' RACE reads; it lists each CDR3 protein once, without DNA. This repertoire includes 350,000 to 400,000 distinct CDR3 sequences. On this clonotype: Its specificity is unknown.

The germline gives CDR1 MGHRA, CDR2 YSYEKL. The CDR3 totals 17 residues. Input material: blood T cells: a sorted CD56 or NKG2C T cell subset, CD4+ or CD8+ T cells, or bulk PBMC T cells (not recorded which). The sequence was collected from a woman between 45 and 65 years old in good health. The J gene is TRBJ2-1, the V gene TRBV4-1; TCRdb's D call of TRBD2 is untestable without DNA. The chain's CDR3 is CASRGSGRGTGYNEQFF.